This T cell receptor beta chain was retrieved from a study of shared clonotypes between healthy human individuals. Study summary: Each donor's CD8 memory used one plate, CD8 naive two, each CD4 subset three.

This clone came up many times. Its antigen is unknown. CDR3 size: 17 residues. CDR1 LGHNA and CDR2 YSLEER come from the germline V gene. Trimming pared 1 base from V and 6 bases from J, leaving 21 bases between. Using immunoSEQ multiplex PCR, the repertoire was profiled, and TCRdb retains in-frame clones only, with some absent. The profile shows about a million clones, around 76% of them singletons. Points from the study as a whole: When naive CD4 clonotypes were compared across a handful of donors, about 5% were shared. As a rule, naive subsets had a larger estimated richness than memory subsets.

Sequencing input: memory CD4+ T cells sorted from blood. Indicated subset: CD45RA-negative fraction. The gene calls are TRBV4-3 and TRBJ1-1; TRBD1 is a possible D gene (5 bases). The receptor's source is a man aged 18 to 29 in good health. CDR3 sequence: CASSQGWLGGTNPEAFF. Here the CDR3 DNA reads TGCGCCAGCAGCCAAGGGTGGCTGGGAGGGACGAATCCTGAAGCTTTCTTT.